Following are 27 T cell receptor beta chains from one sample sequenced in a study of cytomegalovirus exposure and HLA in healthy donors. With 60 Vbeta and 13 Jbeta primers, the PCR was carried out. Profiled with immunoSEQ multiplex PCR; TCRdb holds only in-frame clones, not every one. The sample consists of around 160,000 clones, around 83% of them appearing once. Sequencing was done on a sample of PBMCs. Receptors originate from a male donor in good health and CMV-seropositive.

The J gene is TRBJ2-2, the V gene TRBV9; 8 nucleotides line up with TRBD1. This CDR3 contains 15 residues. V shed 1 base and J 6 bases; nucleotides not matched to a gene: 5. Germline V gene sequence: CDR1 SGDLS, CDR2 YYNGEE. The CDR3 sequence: CASSVWRTGSGELFF. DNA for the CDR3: TGTGCCAGCAGCGTATGGAGGACAGGGTCCGGGGAGCTGTTTTTT.

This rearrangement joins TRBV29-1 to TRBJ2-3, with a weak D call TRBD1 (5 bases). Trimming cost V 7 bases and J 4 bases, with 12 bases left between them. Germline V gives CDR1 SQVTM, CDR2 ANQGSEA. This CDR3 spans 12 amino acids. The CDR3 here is CSGGRVSDTQYF. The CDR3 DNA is TGCAGCGGGGGCAGGGTTTCAGATACGCAGTATTTT.

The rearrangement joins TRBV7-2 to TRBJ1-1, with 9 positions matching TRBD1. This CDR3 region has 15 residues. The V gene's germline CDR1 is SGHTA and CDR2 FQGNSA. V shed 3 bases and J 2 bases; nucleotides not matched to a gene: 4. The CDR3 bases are TGTGCCAGCAGCTTTTTGACAGGGGGAAACACTGAAGCTTTCTTT. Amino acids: CASSFLTGGNTEAFF. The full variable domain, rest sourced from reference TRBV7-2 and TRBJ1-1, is GAGVSQSPSNKVTEKGKDVELRCDPISGHTALYWYRQSLGQGLEFLIYFQGNSAPDKSGLPSDRFSAERTGGSVSTLTIQRTQQEDSAVYLCASSFLTGGNTEAFFGQGTRLTVV.

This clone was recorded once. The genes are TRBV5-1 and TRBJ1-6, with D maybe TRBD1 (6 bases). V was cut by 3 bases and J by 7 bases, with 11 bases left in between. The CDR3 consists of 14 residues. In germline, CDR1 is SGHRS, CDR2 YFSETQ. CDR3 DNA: TGCGCCAGCAGCTACCGGACAGCCAATTCACCCCTCCACTTT. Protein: CASSYRTANSPLHF.

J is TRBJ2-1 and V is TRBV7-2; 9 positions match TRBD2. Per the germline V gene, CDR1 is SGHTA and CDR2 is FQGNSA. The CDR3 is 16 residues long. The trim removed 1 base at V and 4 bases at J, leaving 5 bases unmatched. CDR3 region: CASSLVGGGAYNEQFF. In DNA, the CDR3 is TGTGCCAGCAGCTTAGTTGGCGGGGGGGCGTACAATGAGCAGTTCTTC.

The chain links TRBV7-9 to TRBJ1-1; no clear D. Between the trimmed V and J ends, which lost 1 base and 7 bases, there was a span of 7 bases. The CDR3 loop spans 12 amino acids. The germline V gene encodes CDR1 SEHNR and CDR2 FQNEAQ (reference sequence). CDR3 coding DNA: TGTGCCAGCAGCTTAGGGTACGGTGAAGCTTTCTTT. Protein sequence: CASSLGYGEAFF.

CDR3 nucleotide sequence: TGTGCCAGCAAGGGCCGACAGGGTTTTCGCGATGAGCAGTTCTTC. Its translation: CASKGRQGFRDEQFF. The rearrangement links TRBV6-5 to TRBJ2-1; TRBD1 matches 7 bases. Germline CDR1 MNHEY, CDR2 SVGAGI. V shed 7 bases, J shed 8 bases, and the junction held 14 bases outside the gene matches. CDR3 length: 15 residues.

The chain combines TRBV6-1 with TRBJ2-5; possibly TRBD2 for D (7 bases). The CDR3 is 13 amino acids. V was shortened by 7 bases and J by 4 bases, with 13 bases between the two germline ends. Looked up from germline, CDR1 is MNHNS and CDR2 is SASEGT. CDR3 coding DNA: TGTGCCAGCAAGTGGGGGGGCGGAGAGACCCAGTACTTC. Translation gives CASKWGGGETQYF.

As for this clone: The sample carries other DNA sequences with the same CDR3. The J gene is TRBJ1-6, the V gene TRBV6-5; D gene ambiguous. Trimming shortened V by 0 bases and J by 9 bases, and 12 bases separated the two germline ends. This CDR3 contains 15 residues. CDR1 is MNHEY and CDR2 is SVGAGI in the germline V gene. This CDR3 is CASSYSDSGGSPLHF. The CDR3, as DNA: TGTGCCAGCAGTTACTCAGACTCGGGAGGTTCACCCCTCCACTTT.

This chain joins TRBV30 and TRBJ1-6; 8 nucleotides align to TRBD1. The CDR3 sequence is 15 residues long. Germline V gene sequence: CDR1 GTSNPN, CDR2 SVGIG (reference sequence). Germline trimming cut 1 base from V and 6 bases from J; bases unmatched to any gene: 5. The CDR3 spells CAWSAPQGVNSPLHF. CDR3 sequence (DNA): TGTGCCTGGAGTGCCCCACAGGGGGTTAATTCACCCCTCCACTTT.

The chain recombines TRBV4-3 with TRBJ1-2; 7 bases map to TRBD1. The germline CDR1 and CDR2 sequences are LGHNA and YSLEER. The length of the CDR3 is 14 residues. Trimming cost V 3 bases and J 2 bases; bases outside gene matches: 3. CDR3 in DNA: TGCGCCAGCAGCCAGACAGGGAAAAACTATGGCTACACCTTC. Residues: CASSQTGKNYGYTF.

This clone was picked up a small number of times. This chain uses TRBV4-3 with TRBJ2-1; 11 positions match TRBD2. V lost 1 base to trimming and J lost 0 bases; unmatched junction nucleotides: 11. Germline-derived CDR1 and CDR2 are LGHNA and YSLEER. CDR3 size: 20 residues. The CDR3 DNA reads TGCGCCAGCAGCCAAGCAGCAGGACTAGCGGGTCAAAGCTCCTACAATGAGCAGTTCTTC. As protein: CASSQAAGLAGQSSYNEQFF.

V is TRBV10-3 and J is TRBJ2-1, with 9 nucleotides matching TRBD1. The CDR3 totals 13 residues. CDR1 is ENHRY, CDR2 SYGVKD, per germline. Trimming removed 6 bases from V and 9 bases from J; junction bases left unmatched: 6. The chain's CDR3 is CAISSTGGGEQFF. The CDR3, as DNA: TGTGCCATCAGCTCCACAGGGGGCGGTGAGCAGTTCTTC.

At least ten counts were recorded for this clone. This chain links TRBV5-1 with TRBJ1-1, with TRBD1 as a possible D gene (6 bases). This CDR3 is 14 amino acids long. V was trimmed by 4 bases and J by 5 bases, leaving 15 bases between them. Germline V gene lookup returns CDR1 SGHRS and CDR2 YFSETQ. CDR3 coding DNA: TGCGCCAGCAGCCCGGACAGCCTGGGAACTGAAGCTTTCTTT. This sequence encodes CASSPDSLGTEAFF.

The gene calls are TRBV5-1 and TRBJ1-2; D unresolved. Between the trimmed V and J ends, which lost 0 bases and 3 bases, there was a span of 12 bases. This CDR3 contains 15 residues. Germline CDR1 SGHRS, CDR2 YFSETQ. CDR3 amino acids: CASSLGQKGDYGYTF. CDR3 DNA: TGCGCCAGCAGCTTGGGGCAGAAAGGAGACTATGGCTACACCTTC.

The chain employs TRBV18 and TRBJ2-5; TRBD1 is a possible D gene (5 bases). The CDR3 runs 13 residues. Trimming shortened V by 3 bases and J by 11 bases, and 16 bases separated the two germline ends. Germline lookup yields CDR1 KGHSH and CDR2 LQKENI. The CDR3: CASSPLPGWEQYF. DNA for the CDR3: TGTGCCAGCTCACCCCTTCCAGGGTGGGAACAGTACTTC.

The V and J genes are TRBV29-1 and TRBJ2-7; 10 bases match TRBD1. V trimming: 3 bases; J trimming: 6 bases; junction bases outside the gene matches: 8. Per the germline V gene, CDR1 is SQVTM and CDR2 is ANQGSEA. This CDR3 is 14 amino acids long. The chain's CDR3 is CSVDLTGTGAEQYF. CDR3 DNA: TGCAGCGTTGACCTTACCGGGACAGGGGCCGAGCAGTACTTC.

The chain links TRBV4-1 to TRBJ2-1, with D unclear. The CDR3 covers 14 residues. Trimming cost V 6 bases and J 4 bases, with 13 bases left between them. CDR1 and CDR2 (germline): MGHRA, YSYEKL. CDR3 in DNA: TGCGCCAGCAGTCCTTTGGGCCCTTACAATGAGCAGTTCTTC. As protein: CASSPLGPYNEQFF.

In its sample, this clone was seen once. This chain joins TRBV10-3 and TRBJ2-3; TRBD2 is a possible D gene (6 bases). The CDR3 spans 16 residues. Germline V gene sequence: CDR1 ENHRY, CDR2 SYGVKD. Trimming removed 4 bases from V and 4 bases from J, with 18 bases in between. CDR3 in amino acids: CAISGGGQDGADTQYF. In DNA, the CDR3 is TGTGCCATCAGTGGAGGAGGGCAGGATGGGGCAGATACGCAGTATTTT.

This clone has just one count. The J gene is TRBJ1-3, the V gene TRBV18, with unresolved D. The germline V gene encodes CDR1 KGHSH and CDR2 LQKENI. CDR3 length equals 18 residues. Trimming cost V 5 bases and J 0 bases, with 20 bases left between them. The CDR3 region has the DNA TGTGCCAGCTCATCCCTACTTCCGGACTCATACTCTGGAAACACCATATATTTT. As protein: CASSSLLPDSYSGNTIYF.

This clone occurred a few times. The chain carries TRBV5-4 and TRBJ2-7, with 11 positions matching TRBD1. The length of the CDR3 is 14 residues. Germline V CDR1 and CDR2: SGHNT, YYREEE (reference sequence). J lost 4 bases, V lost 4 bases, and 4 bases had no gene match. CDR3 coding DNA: TGTGCCAGCAGCGGGCGGGACAGGGGGTACGAGCAGTACTTC. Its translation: CASSGRDRGYEQYF.

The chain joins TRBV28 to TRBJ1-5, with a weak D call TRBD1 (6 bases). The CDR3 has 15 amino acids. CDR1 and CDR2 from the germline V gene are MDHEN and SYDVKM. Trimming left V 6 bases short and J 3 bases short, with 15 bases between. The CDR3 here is CASRAPQGINQPQHF. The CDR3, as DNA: TGTGCCAGCAGAGCTCCACAGGGAATCAATCAGCCCCAGCATTTT. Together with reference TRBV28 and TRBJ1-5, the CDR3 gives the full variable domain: DVKVTQSSRYLVKRTGEKVFLECVQDMDHENMFWYRQDPGLGLRLIYFSYDVKMKEKGDIPEGYSVSREKKERFSLILESASTNQTSMYLCASRAPQGINQPQHFGDGTRLSIL.

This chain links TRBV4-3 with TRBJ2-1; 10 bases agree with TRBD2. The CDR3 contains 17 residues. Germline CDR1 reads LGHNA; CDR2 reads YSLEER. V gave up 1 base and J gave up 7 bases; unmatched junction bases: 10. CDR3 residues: CASSQASLAGVINEQFF. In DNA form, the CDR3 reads TGCGCCAGCAGCCAAGCGTCGCTAGCGGGAGTTATTAATGAGCAGTTCTTC.

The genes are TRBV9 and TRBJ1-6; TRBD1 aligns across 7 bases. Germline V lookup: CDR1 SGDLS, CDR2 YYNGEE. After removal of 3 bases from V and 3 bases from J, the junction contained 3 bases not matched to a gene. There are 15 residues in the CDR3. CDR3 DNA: TGTGCCAGCAGCGAGGGGACAGACTATAATTCACCCCTCCACTTT. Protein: CASSEGTDYNSPLHF.

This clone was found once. CDR3 DNA: TGCGCCAGCAGCGAGGGTATTGGAAACACCATATATTTT. It is translated as CASSEGIGNTIYF. This chain links TRBV5-1 with TRBJ1-3; D gene ambiguous. The ends were cut back, 4 bases at V and 3 bases at J, with 8 bases in the middle. CDR1 SGHRS and CDR2 YFSETQ come from the germline V gene. This CDR3 region has 13 residues.

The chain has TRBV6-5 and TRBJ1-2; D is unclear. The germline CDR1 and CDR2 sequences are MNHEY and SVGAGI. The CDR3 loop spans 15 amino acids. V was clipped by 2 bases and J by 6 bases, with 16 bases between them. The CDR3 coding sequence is TGTGCCAGCAGTTACAGTCAGGTGTTTAGTAATGGCTACACCTTC. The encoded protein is CASSYSQVFSNGYTF.

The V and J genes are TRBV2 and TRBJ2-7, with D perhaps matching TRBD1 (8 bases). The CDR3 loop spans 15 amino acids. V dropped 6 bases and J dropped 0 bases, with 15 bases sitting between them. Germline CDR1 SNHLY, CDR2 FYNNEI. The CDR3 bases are TGTGCCAGCAGCCCGAGCGGGACAGGCTCCTACGAGCAGTACTTC. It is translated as CASSPSGTGSYEQYF.